The source of this TCR beta chain is a study of kidney transplant recipient with SARS-CoV-2 infection. With respect to this clonotype: This clone may be a read error of a much larger clone one base away.

TCRdb processed the reads anew with MiXCR; each CDR3 protein has one entry. The repertoire holds approximately 250,000 distinct CDR3 sequences, about 28% seen once, with almost 7.5% in the top ten. This CDR3 spans 11 amino acids. Germline V gene data show CDR1 as DFQATT and CDR2 as SNEGSKA (reference sequence). The TCR was taken from a young adult male patient who had COVID-19 and was a kidney transplant recipient. Some T cells may have come from the graft donor. The rearrangement uses TRBV20-1 and TRBJ2-2; TRBD2 might be the D (6 bases). Sequenced here: a blood sample, sampled at baseline and on day 111 from a kidney transplant recipient. The CDR3: CSARDTGGLFF. As DNA, the CDR3 is TGCAGTGCTAGAGATACCGGGGGGCTGTTTTTT.